One and the same sample provided the 5 T cell receptor beta chains below, sequenced in a study of T cell repertoires in cytomegalovirus infection. Each CDR3 protein gets one entry after TCRdb re-called the reads with MiXCR. The sample has approximately 400,000 distinct CDR3 sequences, about 33% seen once. The specimen was PBMCs. The receptor set was obtained from a human donor in good health (CMV status not recorded). Some clones in this sample may be carry-over from other donors' samples.

This clonotype has at least ten counts. J is TRBJ2-5 and V is TRBV11-2, with 9 positions matching TRBD1. V shed 8 bases, J shed 4 bases, and the junction held 5 bases outside the gene matches. Per the germline V gene, CDR1 is SGHAT and CDR2 is FQNNGV. This CDR3 is built from 13 residues. The CDR3 is CASGDRVPETQYF. CDR3 nucleotides: TGTGCCAGCGGGGACAGGGTTCCAGAGACCCAGTACTTC.

The chain recombines TRBV5-1 with TRBJ2-7, with 9 bases aligning to TRBD1. Germline V gene lookup returns CDR1 SGHRS and CDR2 YFSETQ. V lost 0 bases, J lost 8 bases, and 9 bases stayed unmatched. The CDR3 totals 15 residues. CDR3 coding DNA: TGCGCCAGCAGCTTGGAGGACAGGGGTTTAGGGAAGCAGTACTTC. Its protein is CASSLEDRGLGKQYF.

The V and J genes are TRBV7-9 and TRBJ1-5; D is uncertain. CDR3 length: 14 residues. Germline V gene data show CDR1 as SEHNR and CDR2 as FQNEAQ (reference sequence). V dropped 1 base and J dropped 5 bases, with 9 bases sitting between them. CDR3 sequence: CASSLDARHQPQHF. DNA of the CDR3: TGTGCCAGCAGCTTAGACGCCCGTCATCAGCCCCAGCATTTT. Full variable domain (rest looked up from reference TRBV7-9 and TRBJ1-5): DTGVSQNPRHKITKRGQNVTFRCDPISEHNRLYWYRQTLGQGPEFLTYFQNEAQLEKSRLLSDRFSAERPKGSFSTLEIQRTEQGDSAMYLCASSLDARHQPQHFGDGTRLSIL.

This clonotype was detected a few times. The rearrangement joins TRBV6-6 to TRBJ2-6, with D possibly TRBD1 on 6 matching bases. The CDR3 has 16 residues. In germline, CDR1 is MNHNY, CDR2 SVGAGI (reference sequence). V lost 6 bases and J lost 0, with 12 bases in between. Here the CDR3 DNA reads TGTGCCAGCAGCCTCACAGGGTTCTCTGGGGCCAACGTCCTGACTTTC. Translation: CASSLTGFSGANVLTF.

This clonotype has a count of ten or more. The rearrangement links TRBV7-8 to TRBJ2-7; tentative D call: TRBD2 (5 bases). The CDR3 contains 12 residues. Looked up from germline, CDR1 is SGHVS and CDR2 is FQNEAQ. The germline V and J ends were trimmed by 5 bases and 5 bases, with 10 bases remaining between them. The CDR3 region has the DNA TGTGCCAGCAGCCAACTAGGGAACGAGCAGTACTTC. As protein: CASSQLGNEQYF.